This T cell receptor beta chain was obtained from a study of blood T cell repertoires in COVID-19 (dated by TCRdb to 2020 to 2021). Study-level background: Samples covering the acute and convalescent phases of COVID-19 were provided by collaborators in the United States, Italy and Spain. The sample metadata nearly always contained a de-identified subject ID, COVID-19 status, age in years and sex. The repertoires were made available in a free public database intended to serve as a resource for research on the immune response to SARS-CoV-2. The prospective study material was composed of cDNA or gDNA derived from T cells, B-cell-depleted T cells, or PBMCs. The dataset comprised deeply sampled blood TCRbeta repertoires from subjects exposed to, actively infected with, or recovered from COVID-19. The samples were drawn from the first 160 participants of the ongoing ImmuneRACE study and from 1,254 subjects provided by 6 global collaborators. Where available, HLA class I and class II types were taken from metadata supplied by the sample provider and were not determined by assay-based typing. Results and caveats for the whole study, not just this receptor: Clinical and demographic metadata were provided uncurated, with the amount varying by source and participant.

Whole blood was collected in K2EDTA tubes by collaborating institutions according to the institutions' own protocols. For TCRbeta analysis, collaborators shipped samples in one of three forms: frozen whole blood, isolated PBMCs, or DNA extracted from either of those sample types. TCRbeta CDR3 regions were amplified from genomic DNA by means of the immunoSEQ Assay, a bias-controlled multiplex PCR. In the original analysis: The number of nucleated cells in each sample was estimated from the amplification of reference gene primers within the assay. To quantify the absolute abundance of each unique TCRbeta CDR3 rearrangement, sequence reads were collapsed and filtered. For each sample, productive Simpson clonality was calculated by taking the square root of Simpson's diversity index across productive rearrangements. In TCRdb, the immuneACCESS table is reduced to in-frame sequences with V and J assigned. These tables do not hold every clone; where another copy was compared, an unresolved V gene accounts for under half, and the others remain unexplained. Clonal size and the V and J genes are those of that table, whereas D and trimming came from the DNA. This sample has 110,000 to 150,000 clones in its table, and roughly 89% of those were observed once. The ten largest clones add up to over 2.5% of the sample.

Regarding this clone: This receptor's antigen is unknown. No much larger clone is present one base from it, and per-base qualities are unavailable.

Sample: peripheral blood. The clonotype originates from a man between 60 and 75 years old with active or convalescent COVID-19.

The DNA sequence is given as TGTGCCAGCAGTTTGGAGGGCACGACATCCTACGAGCAGTACTTC. This gives the protein CASSLEGTTSYEQYF. The chain is assembled from TRBV27 and TRBJ2-7; the D region possibly corresponds to TRBD2 (6 bases align). From its cysteine to its phenylalanine, the CDR3 spans 15 amino acids. Just the 45-base CDR3 DNA is kept, in frame starting at base 1. Looking up the germline V gene (reference sequence) yields CDR1 MNHEY and CDR2 SMNVEV. V sheds 3 bases and J sheds 1 base, leaving 13 bases between their ends.